The 24 T cell receptor beta chains listed next were all sequenced from one sample in a study of blood T cell repertoires in COVID-19. This table comes from immunoSEQ multiplex PCR, and its TCRdb copy is limited to in-frame clones, with some not included. The sample contains 250,000 to 350,000 clones, roughly 88% of which appear only once. The sample taken for sequencing was peripheral blood. These receptor sequences come from a human donor with COVID-19, enrolled during active disease. The donor label of this sample is uncertain.

V and J are TRBV30 and TRBJ1-1, with 7 bases aligning to TRBD1. This CDR3 has 18 residues. CDR1 and CDR2 (germline): GTSNPN, SVGIG (reference sequence). V lost 0 bases and J lost 1; bases outside the gene matches: 14. The chain's CDR3 is CAWSVKIGGRVWNTEAFF. In DNA form, the CDR3 reads TGTGCCTGGAGTGTAAAGATAGGGGGCAGGGTCTGGAACACTGAAGCTTTCTTT.

The gene calls are TRBV9 and TRBJ1-2; tentatively, D is TRBD1 (5 bases). Germline V gene data show CDR1 as SGDLS and CDR2 as YYNGEE. The CDR3 runs to 14 residues. V gave up 1 base and J gave up 8 bases, with 15 bases separating them. The CDR3 region has the DNA TGTGCCAGCAGCGTAAACGTCCAGGGCTGGGGCTACACCTTC. It specifies CASSVNVQGWGYTF.

The chain links TRBV11-2 to TRBJ1-6; D not certain. In germline, CDR1 is SGHAT, CDR2 FQNNGV. V shed 2 bases and J shed 5 bases, with 10 bases lying between them. The CDR3 is 15 amino acids. CDR3 in amino acids: CASSLNTAHNSPLHF. For the CDR3, the DNA is TGTGCCAGCAGCTTAAATACAGCCCATAATTCACCCCTCCACTTT. Looking up the rest from reference TRBV11-2 and TRBJ1-6 gives the full variable domain: EAGVAQSPRYKIIEKRQSVAFWCNPISGHATLYWYQQILGQGPKLLIQFQNNGVVDDSQLPKDRFSAERLKGVDSTLKIQPAKLEDSAVYLCASSLNTAHNSPLHFGNGTRLTVT.

This clone was recorded once. The rearrangement joins TRBV10-1 to TRBJ2-1, with TRBD2 matching 12 bases. CDR3 length equals 15 residues. The junction had 12 bases not matched to a gene; V was cut back by 8 bases and J by 10 bases. Germline lookup yields CDR1 WNHNN and CDR2 SYGVQD (reference sequence). The CDR3 DNA is TGCGCCAGCTCGATCAGTGCGGGACTAGCGGGCGAGCAGTTCTTC. This translates into CASSISAGLAGEQFF.

The CDR3, as DNA: TGTGCCAGTAGTCCTGGACAGGGGGCCAGCAGGAACTATGGCTACACCTTC. It specifies CASSPGQGASRNYGYTF. The chain is built from TRBV19 and TRBJ1-2, with 11 bases matching TRBD1. CDR3 size: 17 residues. Germline V lookup: CDR1 LNHDA, CDR2 SQIVND (reference sequence). V trimming: 5 bases; J trimming: 2 bases; junction bases outside the gene matches: 10.

V gene TRBV6-5 combines with J gene TRBJ2-3; 8 bases map to TRBD2. This CDR3 comprises 14 residues. The germline gives CDR1 MNHEY, CDR2 SVGAGI. Unmatched junction bases numbered 7, after V lost 11 bases and J lost 0 bases. The CDR3 coding sequence is TGTGCCGTAGTACTAGCGGAAAGCACAGATACGCAGTATTTT. Residues: CAVVLAESTDTQYF.

V usage is TRBV4-3 and J usage is TRBJ2-4; 8 nucleotides match TRBD1. The CDR3 length is 18 residues. The trim removed 1 base at V and 0 bases at J, leaving 8 bases unmatched. Germline lookup yields CDR1 LGHNA and CDR2 YSLEER. The CDR3, as DNA: TGCGCCAGCAGCCAAGCCAGGGGGCGGGATGGAGCCAAAAACATTCAGTACTTC. Its protein product is CASSQARGRDGAKNIQYF.

CDR3 loop: CASSPTGNPSTDTQYF. For the CDR3, the DNA is TGTGCCAGTAGTCCCACAGGGAACCCTAGCACAGATACGCAGTATTTT. J is TRBJ2-3 and V is TRBV19; a possible D gene is TRBD1 (6 bases). The germline V and J ends were trimmed by 5 bases and 0 bases, with 15 bases remaining between them. The CDR3 loop spans 16 amino acids. In germline, CDR1 is LNHDA, CDR2 SQIVND (reference sequence).

V usage is TRBV5-1 and J usage is TRBJ1-3, with a tentative D call TRBD1 (5 bases). The CDR3 is made up of 14 amino acids. V was pared by 3 bases and J by 4 bases, with 11 bases between. Germline V CDR1 and CDR2: SGHRS, YFSETQ. CDR3 amino acids: CASSSGTAGNTIYF. The CDR3, as DNA: TGCGCCAGCAGCTCGGGGACTGCAGGAAACACCATATATTTT.

The genes are TRBV7-6 and TRBJ1-1; D is uncertain. The germline CDR1 and CDR2 sequences are SGHVS and FNYEAQ. V shed 1 base and J shed 0 bases, with 9 bases lying between them. The CDR3 sequence is 15 residues long. In DNA form, the CDR3 reads TGTGCCAGCAGCTTAGGGAGCGGGCTGAACACTGAAGCTTTCTTT. This translates into CASSLGSGLNTEAFF.

The gene calls are TRBV3-1 (or the pseudogene TRBV3-2) and TRBJ2-7, with 13 bases lining up with TRBD2. Trimming cost V 4 bases and J 7 bases; bases outside gene matches: 7. The CDR3 contains 15 residues. Per the germline V gene, CDR1 is LGHDT and CDR2 is YNNKEL (reference sequence). CDR3 loop: CASSRRLAGGNEQYF. DNA of the CDR3: TGTGCCAGCAGCCGTAGACTAGCGGGAGGTAATGAGCAGTACTTC.

This rearrangement joins TRBV18 to TRBJ2-6; TRBD1 matches 10 bases. Per germline, CDR1 KGHSH and CDR2 LQKENI. The CDR3 extends over 18 amino acids. V dropped 3 bases and J dropped 2; count of bases not matched to a gene: 7. The CDR3 DNA is TGTGCCAGCTCACCTCGGGGGACAGGGGAGCCTGGGGCCAACGTCCTGACTTTC. Protein: CASSPRGTGEPGANVLTF.

The chain joins TRBV29-1 to TRBJ1-2, with no clear D. The V gene lost 4 bases and the J gene lost 6 bases, with 12 bases spanning the gap. Germline CDR1 SQVTM, CDR2 ANQGSEA. The CDR3 runs 12 residues. This chain's CDR3 is CSVVQSRHGYTF. The CDR3 DNA reads TGCAGCGTTGTACAGAGCCGCCATGGCTACACCTTC.

The V and J genes are TRBV19 and TRBJ1-5, with TRBD1 as a possible D gene (6 bases). This CDR3 has 14 amino acids. V lost 10 bases and J 4 bases, leaving 17 bases between the germline ends. CDR1 is LNHDA and CDR2 is SQIVND in the germline V gene (reference sequence). The DNA for the CDR3 is TGTGCCATCGACCCGACAGGTCGTAATCAGCCCCAGCATTTT. Residues: CAIDPTGRNQPQHF.

The chain links TRBV6-5 to TRBJ2-7; tentative D call: TRBD2 (6 bases). V lost 0 bases and J lost 4, with 13 bases in between. Looked up from germline, CDR1 is MNHEY and CDR2 is SVGAGI. This CDR3 is built from 15 residues. In nucleotides, the CDR3 is TGTGCCAGCAGTTACTCCCGGGGGTTACGGTACGAGCAGTACTTC. This gives the protein CASSYSRGLRYEQYF.

V usage is TRBV23-1 and J usage is TRBJ2-3, with D tentatively TRBD1 (5 bases). TRBV23-1 is noted as an ORF with a role that remains uncertain. The CDR3 consists of 18 residues. V shed 0 bases and J shed 1 base, with 17 bases lying between them. The CDR3 region is CASSQSDDRPSGTDTQYF. CDR3 nucleotide sequence: TGCGCCAGCAGTCAATCGGATGACAGACCCTCTGGCACAGATACGCAGTATTTT.

The V gene is TRBV4-3, the J gene TRBJ2-2, with D maybe TRBD2 (5 bases). The CDR3 is 13 amino acids. V was shortened by 2 bases and J by 7 bases, with 8 bases between the two germline ends. The germline V gene encodes CDR1 LGHNA and CDR2 YSLEER. CDR3 residues: CASSQFGVGELFF. The CDR3 DNA is TGCGCCAGCAGCCAATTCGGGGTCGGGGAGCTGTTTTTT.

This chain links TRBV5-5 with TRBJ1-4; D uncertain. The CDR3 extends over 15 amino acids. V shed 3 bases and J shed 5 bases, with 14 bases lying between them. From germline, CDR1 is SGHKS and CDR2 YYEKEE (reference sequence). CDR3 sequence reads: CASSWRTDLNEKLFF. The CDR3 nucleotides read TGTGCCAGCAGCTGGAGGACGGACTTAAATGAAAAACTGTTTTTT.

The chain employs TRBV5-1 and TRBJ2-7; TRBD2 matches at 12 bases. The CDR3 is 15 amino acids. In germline, CDR1 is SGHRS, CDR2 YFSETQ. V trimming: 4 bases; J trimming: 5 bases; junction bases outside the gene matches: 7. CDR3 region: CASSPGTSGPHEQYF. The CDR3 DNA follows: TGCGCCAGCAGCCCTGGGACTAGCGGGCCCCACGAGCAGTACTTC.

J is TRBJ2-6 and V is TRBV4-1, with D maybe TRBD1 (5 bases). The CDR3 is 17 residues long. The V gene lost 0 bases and the J gene lost 0 bases, with 9 bases spanning the gap. Germline V lookup: CDR1 MGHRA, CDR2 YSYEKL. The CDR3 sequence is CASSQDTGSSGANVLTF. CDR3 coding DNA: TGCGCCAGCAGCCAAGATACAGGTAGCTCTGGGGCCAACGTCCTGACTTTC.

The chain has TRBV3-1 (or the pseudogene TRBV3-2) and TRBJ1-2; the match to TRBD1 covers 8 bases. The CDR3 spans 14 residues. The junction had 10 bases not matched to a gene; V was cut back by 5 bases and J by 8 bases. CDR1 LGHDT and CDR2 YNNKEL come from the germline V gene (reference sequence). The CDR3 here is CASSDRGDAKGYTF. The CDR3 region has the DNA TGTGCCAGCAGCGACAGGGGAGACGCGAAGGGCTACACCTTC.

V is TRBV4-3 and J is TRBJ1-2; the D gene is possibly TRBD1 (6 bases). The germline gives CDR1 LGHNA, CDR2 YSLEER. V was shortened by 3 bases and J by 4 bases, with 18 bases between the two germline ends. This CDR3 spans 16 amino acids. The DNA for the CDR3 is TGCGCCAGCAGCCAGGAATGGGGGGGGCGAGGCTATGGCTACACCTTC. This encodes CASSQEWGGRGYGYTF.

This chain uses TRBV19 with TRBJ2-7, with D possibly being TRBD2 (7 bases). V shed 8 bases and J shed 10 bases, with 21 bases lying between them. This CDR3 is built from 13 residues. CDR1 and CDR2 from the germline V gene are LNHDA and SQIVND (reference sequence). DNA of the CDR3: TGTGCCAGTCGAGGGGGGGGACATGCGGATCAGTACTTC. Protein product: CASRGGGHADQYF.

This chain links TRBV28 with TRBJ2-7, with TRBD1 matching over 11 bases. Trimming cost V 1 base and J 3 bases; bases outside gene matches: 8. The CDR3 has 17 amino acids. Germline CDR1 and CDR2: MDHEN and SYDVKM. The CDR3 reads CASSLFASGQGVYEQYF. For the CDR3, the DNA is TGTGCCAGCAGTTTATTTGCATCGGGACAGGGGGTCTACGAGCAGTACTTC. Based on the CDR3 plus reference TRBV28 and TRBJ2-7, the full variable domain is DVKVTQSSRYLVKRTGEKVFLECVQDMDHENMFWYRQDPGLGLRLIYFSYDVKMKEKGDIPEGYSVSREKKERFSLILESASTNQTSMYLCASSLFASGQGVYEQYFGPGTRLTVT.